These T cell receptor beta chains were read from a single sample in a study of T cell repertoires in cytomegalovirus infection. TCRdb used MiXCR to reprocess the reads, holding one entry per CDR3 protein. The table has approximately 270,000 distinct CDR3 sequences, 20% to 25% seen once. These TCRs' antigens remain unknown. This sample comprised cultured PBMCs, obtained from culture after CMV antigen stimulation. Receptors originate from a human donor in good health (CMV status not recorded). Some clones in this sample may be carry-over from other donors' samples. The CDR3 runs from the conserved cysteine through the conserved F or W. The order of the fields is J gene, V gene, clone size, CDR3 length, D gene, CDR3 DNA, CDR3 protein. The D gene is left open where the match is weak. Rows give clone size only sometimes, using once, few, many, or a class for an expanded clone.

TRBJ2-4	TRBV19	.	15	TRBD1	TGTGCCAGCAGTCCCGGGACAGGGACCAAAAACATTCAGTACTTC	CASSPGTGTKNIQYF
TRBJ1-1	TRBV7-8	.	15	.	TGTGCCAGCAGGACAAGGGGGATAGGGAGCACTGAAGCTTTCTTT	CASRTRGIGSTEAFF
TRBJ2-3	TRBV12-3/TRBV12-4	.	15	.	TGTGCCAGTACTTTAGGAGGGACTTGGGCAGATACGCAGTATTTT	CASTLGGTWADTQYF
TRBJ1-1	TRBV6-5	.	14	TRBD1	TGTGCCAGCATGGCGGGACAGCTGAACACTGAAGCTTTCTTT	CASMAGQLNTEAFF
TRBJ2-3	TRBV7-6	few	17	.	TGTGCCAGCAGATCGACCGGGGGGCAGTTAAGCACAGATACGCAGTATTTT	CASRSTGGQLSTDTQYF
TRBJ2-3	TRBV28	.	18	TRBD2	TGTGCCAGCAGTTTTCTTGGGACTAGCGGGAGTCTTACAGATACGCAGTATTTT	CASSFLGTSGSLTDTQYF
TRBJ2-5	TRBV24-1	.	14	.	TGTGCCACCAGTGATCGACGGGGCGGGGAGACCCAGTACTTC	CATSDRRGGETQYF
TRBJ2-1	TRBV4-3	few	16	.	TGCGCCAGCAGCCAAGGGATCGGGACTCAATACAATGAGCAGTTCTTC	CASSQGIGTQYNEQFF
TRBJ2-7	TRBV7-8	few	12	TRBD1	TGTGCCAGCAACTCAGGGGGCTACGAGCAGTACTTC	CASNSGGYEQYF
TRBJ1-5	TRBV12-3/TRBV12-4	.	12	.	TGTGCCAGCAGTTTGTCCAGCCGCGTCTTGCATTTT	CASSLSSRVLHF
TRBJ1-1	TRBV5-1	few	13	.	TGCGCCAGCAGCCGGGAAGTGGACACTGAAGCTTTCTTT	CASSREVDTEAFF
TRBJ2-3	TRBV6-6	.	15	TRBD2	TGTGCCAGCACGGGTAGCGGGAGGGCGGGAGATACGCAGTATTTT	CASTGSGRAGDTQYF
TRBJ2-2	TRBV25-1	.	19	TRBD2	TGTGCCAGCAGTGGCCTTCCCGGGACTAGCGGGGCTAACACCGGGGAGCTGTTTTTT	CASSGLPGTSGANTGELFF
TRBJ1-1	TRBV7-2	many	14	.	TGTGCCAGCAGCCAGCCCGGGTTGACCACTGAAGCTTTCTTT	CASSQPGLTTEAFF
TRBJ1-2	TRBV7-2	few	17	.	TGTGCCAGCAGCTTAAAGTGGTCGGGAGGACAGTTCTATGGCTACACCTTC	CASSLKWSGGQFYGYTF
TRBJ1-1	TRBV6-5	many	13	.	TGTGCCAGCAGTTATTGGGGGAACACTGAAGCTTTCTTT	CASSYWGNTEAFF
TRBJ1-1	TRBV14	once	16	.	TGTGCCAGCAGCCACCCCTTTGCTGTCGTGGACACTGAAGCTTTCTTT	CASSHPFAVVDTEAFF
TRBJ1-1	TRBV30	few	15	.	TGTGCCTGGAGTGCCCCCCAAGGATTGAACACTGAAGCTTTCTTT	CAWSAPQGLNTEAFF
TRBJ1-5	TRBV28	.	18	TRBD1	TGTGCCAGCCTCCTCCTAGCGACAGGGAGTGGGGGCAATCAGCCCCAGCATTTT	CASLLLATGSGGNQPQHF
TRBJ2-1	TRBV28	many	14	.	TGTGCCAGCAGTTCGCTAGCAAGTGGTAATGAGCAGTTCTTC	CASSSLASGNEQFF
TRBJ2-7	TRBV7-2	many	14	TRBD2	TGTGCCAGCAGCCGGAGCGGGGGAAGCTACGAGCAGTACTTC	CASSRSGGSYEQYF
TRBJ1-3	TRBV12-3/TRBV12-4	few	13	.	TGTGCCAGCAGCCGGGGACCTGGAAACACCATATATTTT	CASSRGPGNTIYF
TRBJ2-7	TRBV2	.	15	.	TGTGCCAGCAGTGAAAGTTACTTAGCATCCTACGAGCAGTACTTC	CASSESYLASYEQYF
TRBJ2-7	TRBV12-3/TRBV12-4	.	16	TRBD2	TGTGCCAGCACCTTCCAAGGTAGCGGGAGCTCCTACGAGCAGTACTTC	CASTFQGSGSSYEQYF
TRBJ2-3	TRBV10-3	.	17	TRBD2	TGTGCCACTTCGGGACTAGCGGGAGCAAGGGCCACAGATACGCAGTATTTT	CATSGLAGARATDTQYF
TRBJ1-3	TRBV7-2	few	15	TRBD1	TGTGCCAGCAGCCCACAGGGGGCGAGGGGAAACACCATATATTTT	CASSPQGARGNTIYF
TRBJ2-7	TRBV7-6	few	14	.	TGTGCCAGCAGCGCCGTGACAGGTTTGGGCGAGCAGTACTTC	CASSAVTGLGEQYF
TRBJ2-5	TRBV19	many	14	TRBD2	TGTGCCAGTAGTTTCCGGGAGGGCCAAGAGACCCAGTACTTC	CASSFREGQETQYF
TRBJ1-4	TRBV2	few	15	TRBD1	TGTGCCAGCACCGAGGGACAGGGGGCACTGGTAAAACTGTTTTTT	CASTEGQGALVKLFF
TRBJ1-5	TRBV7-8	many	17	TRBD1	TGTGCCAGCAGCTTAAAATGGACAGGGAAGAGCAATCAGCCCCAGCATTTT	CASSLKWTGKSNQPQHF
TRBJ2-1	TRBV6-2/TRBV6-3	once	15	TRBD2	TGTGCCAGCAGTTACGGTTCTAGCGGGAGCACTGAGCAGTTCTTC	CASSYGSSGSTEQFF
TRBJ2-5	TRBV7-2	many	14	.	TGTGCCAGCAGCTTAGGGCTCGGGTGGGAGACCCAGTACTTC	CASSLGLGWETQYF
TRBJ2-1	TRBV7-9	few	15	.	TGTGCCAGCAGCTCAGCGGGCACCCCCTACAATGAGCAGTTCTTC	CASSSAGTPYNEQFF
TRBJ1-4	TRBV7-2	many	16	.	TGTGCCAGCAGCTCCCTGGCGGGGACAACTAATGAAAAACTGTTTTTT	CASSSLAGTTNEKLFF
TRBJ1-1	TRBV6-2/TRBV6-3	.	15	.	TGTGCCAGCAGTCGCTCCCCGGGAGAGGGTACTGAAGCTTTCTTT	CASSRSPGEGTEAFF
TRBJ2-7	TRBV20-1	.	13	.	TGCAGTGCTAGAAGTACCCATACCTACGAGCAGTACTTC	CSARSTHTYEQYF
TRBJ1-3	TRBV7-2	.	18	TRBD1	TGTGCCAGCAGCCCACCCTTATGGGGACAGGGGTCTGGAAACACCATATATTTT	CASSPPLWGQGSGNTIYF
TRBJ1-5	TRBV6-2/TRBV6-3	.	15	TRBD1	TGTGCCAGCAGTCCCCCGGGACAGGGAGATCAGCCCCAGCATTTT	CASSPPGQGDQPQHF
TRBJ2-3	TRBV4-3	.	17	.	TGCGCCAGCAGCCAAGAGGGGAGTAGCCGACCTGGGGATACGCAGTATTTT	CASSQEGSSRPGDTQYF
TRBJ2-1	TRBV4-1	.	13	.	TGTGCCAGCAGCCGGGGGGCATGGGATGAGCAGTTCTTC	CASSRGAWDEQFF
TRBJ1-3	TRBV5-1	few	15	.	TGCGCCAGCAGCCCACAAGACGGTGCCGGAAACACCATATATTTT	CASSPQDGAGNTIYF
TRBJ1-5	TRBV2	.	13	.	TGTGCCAGCAGAAGGGGTACGAATCAGCCCCAGCATTTT	CASRRGTNQPQHF
TRBJ2-5	TRBV20-1	.	15	TRBD2	TGCAGTGCTAGAGAAACCGGACTAGCCCGAGAGACCCAGTACTTC	CSARETGLARETQYF
TRBJ2-5	TRBV5-4	.	15	TRBD2	TGTGCCAGCAGTCCCAGCGGGAGTTGGGAAGAGACCCAGTACTTC	CASSPSGSWEETQYF
TRBJ2-7	TRBV7-2	few	16	TRBD2	TGTGCCAGCAGCTTAGCGCTCGGGGGGAGAAGGAGCGAGCAGTACTTC	CASSLALGGRRSEQYF
TRBJ1-2	TRBV4-1	.	13	.	TGCGCCAGCAGCCAAGAGACGGATAATGGCTACACCTTC	CASSQETDNGYTF
TRBJ1-2	TRBV28	.	14	.	TGTGCCAGCAGTTTCCTCCGGGGTGGATATGGCTACACCTTC	CASSFLRGGYGYTF
TRBJ1-5	TRBV6-2/TRBV6-3	.	15	.	TGTGCCAGCGGGGCCGGGGGCGAGAACAATCAGCCCCAGCATTTT	CASGAGGENNQPQHF
TRBJ2-2	TRBV19	.	17	.	TGTGCCAGTAGTATACTCATCGACATGTTTTCCCCCGGGGAGCTGTTTTTT	CASSILIDMFSPGELFF
TRBJ2-7	TRBV2	.	13	TRBD1	TGTGCCAGCAGTGAGACAGGGGTGGAAGAGCAGTACTTC	CASSETGVEEQYF
TRBJ1-5	TRBV19	many	14	.	TGTGCCAGTAGTATGACTTCGGGAAATCAGCCCCAGCATTTT	CASSMTSGNQPQHF
TRBJ2-4	TRBV29-1	.	17	.	TGCAGCGTTGAAGATCTGGGGACCGACTTCGCCAAAAACATTCAGTACTTC	CSVEDLGTDFAKNIQYF
TRBJ2-7	TRBV7-8	many	14	TRBD2	TGTGCCAGCAGCTTAAGGCGGGAGGGCCTTTGGCAGTACTTC	CASSLRREGLWQYF
TRBJ2-1	TRBV4-3	.	17	TRBD2	TGCGCCAGCAGCCAGGAAAAAGGACTAGCGGGATCGGGTGAGCAGTTCTTC	CASSQEKGLAGSGEQFF
TRBJ2-3	TRBV6-5	.	13	.	TGTGCCAGCAGACGGGATGGGACAGATACGCAGTATTTT	CASRRDGTDTQYF